This T cell receptor beta chain emerged from a study of shared clonotypes between healthy human individuals. The V end was cut by 6 bases, the J end by 5 bases, with 17 bases between. Looked up from germline, CDR1 is MDHEN and CDR2 is SYDVKM. The CDR3 loop spans 14 amino acids. Both subsets, CD45RA+ naive and CD45RA-negative memory, were split from the CD4+ cells. Clones were sequenced by immunoSEQ multiplex PCR, and TCRdb holds only the in-frame ones, with some missing. Among roughly 2 million clones listed, roughly 94% were seen once. This chain joins TRBV28 and TRBJ2-7; TRBD2 is a possible D gene (5 bases). The source is a man in his late teens or twenties in good health. The sequenced material came from naive CD4+ T cells sorted from blood. Subset specified: CD45RA+ positively selected. The CDR3 bases are TGTGCCAGCAGCACGGCGGGCTCCAGTAACGAGCAGTACTTC. This encodes CASSTAGSSNEQYF.